This T cell receptor (beta chain) derives from a study of blood T cell repertoires in COVID-19. Whole-study context: Donors in the United States, Italy and Spain gave samples during acute or convalescent COVID-19. Sources were T cells, B-cell-depleted T cells, or PBMCs; the material itself was cDNA or gDNA.

Germline V gene sequence: CDR1 SGHVS, CDR2 FNYEAQ. This CDR3 is 18 amino acids long. V was clipped by 2 bases and J by 5 bases, with 21 bases between them. Per the authors' pipeline: Quantification of nucleated cells was approximated via reference gene primer amplification. Generated by immunoSEQ multiplex PCR, the TCRdb table keeps only in-frame clones and is missing some. V and J calls and clone size follow that table, whereas D and trimming were derived from the DNA. The table lists about 150,000 clones, about 89% of them singletons. Sequences were obtained from peripheral blood. The sequence was collected from an elderly man with acute or convalescent COVID-19. This chain connects TRBV7-6 to TRBJ1-4, with D possibly matching TRBD1 (5 bases). The CDR3 here is CASSLLSRGNPENEKLFF. CDR3 nucleotides: TGTGCCAGCAGCTTATTGTCGCGGGGGAACCCAGAAAATGAAAAACTGTTTTTT.